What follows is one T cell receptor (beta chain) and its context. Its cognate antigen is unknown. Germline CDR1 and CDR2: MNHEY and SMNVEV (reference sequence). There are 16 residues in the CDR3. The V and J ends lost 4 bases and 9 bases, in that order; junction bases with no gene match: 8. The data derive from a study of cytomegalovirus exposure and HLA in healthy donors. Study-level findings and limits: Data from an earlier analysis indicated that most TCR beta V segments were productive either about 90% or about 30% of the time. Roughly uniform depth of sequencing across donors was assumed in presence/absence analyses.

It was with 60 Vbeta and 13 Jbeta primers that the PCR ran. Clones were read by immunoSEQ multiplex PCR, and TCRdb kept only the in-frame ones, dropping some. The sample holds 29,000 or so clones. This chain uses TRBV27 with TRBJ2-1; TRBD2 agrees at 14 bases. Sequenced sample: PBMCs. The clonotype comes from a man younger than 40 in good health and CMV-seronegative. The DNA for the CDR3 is TGTGCCAGCAGTTCCTTGACTAGCGGGGGGGTAGGTGAGCAGTTCTTC. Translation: CASSSLTSGGVGEQFF.